Reported below is one TCR beta chain. This sample was included in a study of blood T cell repertoires in COVID-19. Across the whole study: PBMCs, B-cell-depleted T cells, or T cells provided the cDNA or gDNA that made up the material.

Germline V gene data show CDR1 as SEHNR and CDR2 as FQNEAQ (reference sequence). With 4 bases removed from V and 0 bases from J, the gap between germline ends came to 16 bases. The CDR3 runs 17 residues. The authors' processing: Nucleated cell counts were estimated from reference gene primer amplification. Here immunoSEQ multiplex PCR was the method, and the copy in TCRdb shows in-frame clones only, minus some. Clone size and the V and J calls come from that table; the DNA yielded D and trimming. The sample includes 250,000 or so clones, approximately 83% of them seen just once. V gene TRBV7-9 combines with J gene TRBJ1-3; D perhaps matches TRBD1 (6 bases). The receptor's source is a human donor in a cohort sampled during active COVID-19. Sequenced: peripheral blood. Here the CDR3 DNA reads TGTGCCAGCAGCTATCGGACAGCCAGGAGCTCTGGAAACACCATATATTTT. Residues: CASSYRTARSSGNTIYF.